This TCR beta chain was sequenced for a study of blood T cell repertoires in COVID-19. Study at large: Sample material is recorded as cDNA or gDNA derived from T cells, B-cell-depleted T cells, or PBMCs.

CDR1 is LNHDA, CDR2 SQIVND, per germline (reference sequence). The V end was cut by 7 bases, the J end by 9 bases, with 16 bases between. The CDR3 contains 14 residues. The repertoire was sequenced with immunoSEQ multiplex PCR; TCRdb's copy has only in-frame clones and lacks some. The data show about 180,000 clones, 84% seen once. Material for sequencing was peripheral blood. The chain recombines TRBV19 with TRBJ1-6; D not resolved. The TCR sequence derives from a human donor in a cohort sampled during active COVID-19. In DNA form, the CDR3 reads TGTGCCAGTAAGGTCGGGGTTGGTTCTTCACCCCTCCACTTT. It codes for CASKVGVGSSPLHF.